This entry concerns a single TCR beta chain. The V gene's germline CDR1 is SGDLS and CDR2 YYNGEE. The CDR3 runs 15 residues. V was clipped by 0 bases and J by 0 bases, with 6 bases between them. TCRdb's table, derived via immunoSEQ multiplex PCR, lists solely in-frame clones and lacks some. Of approximately 54,000 clones listed, roughly 86% were seen once; the top ten hold roughly 43%. The sample is drawn from a study of control samples from healthy donors and cancer patients. The rearrangement links TRBV9 to TRBJ1-4, with D perhaps TRBD1 (5 bases). The origin of this receptor is a man between 50 and 59 years old with head and neck cancer. The sequenced material came from PBMCs. This CDR3 reads CASSVGDATNEKLFF. Here the CDR3 DNA reads TGTGCCAGCAGCGTAGGGGACGCAACTAATGAAAAACTGTTTTTT.